The 7 T cell receptor beta chains in this list originate from one sample, sequenced in a study of blood T cell repertoires in COVID-19. Clones were read by immunoSEQ multiplex PCR, and TCRdb kept only the in-frame ones, dropping some. In the table there are 180,000 or so clones, roughly 87% of which are singletons. The sample was peripheral blood. These receptors were taken from a woman aged 70-85 years with acute or convalescent COVID-19.

V and J are TRBV28 and TRBJ2-5, with 7 bases fitting TRBD1. CDR3 length: 14 residues. In germline, CDR1 is MDHEN, CDR2 SYDVKM. V lost 5 bases and J lost 9; bases outside the gene matches: 12. CDR3 protein: CASSRTGLAVAQYF. DNA of the CDR3: TGTGCCAGCAGTAGGACAGGCTTAGCCGTGGCCCAGTACTTC.

The chain has TRBV7-8 and TRBJ2-7, with 13 bases aligning to TRBD2. Trimming at V came to 5 bases and at J to 2 bases, leaving 3 bases not matched to a gene. The V gene's germline CDR1 is SGHVS and CDR2 FQNEAQ. This CDR3 spans 15 amino acids. The CDR3 here is CASSMTSGGTYEQYF. Written as DNA, the CDR3 is TGTGCCAGCAGCATGACTAGCGGGGGGACCTACGAGCAGTACTTC.

The chain recombines TRBV29-1 with TRBJ1-5, with unresolved D. Germline loops: CDR1 SQVTM, CDR2 ANQGSEA. Trimming stripped 5 bases from V and 0 bases from J, with 8 bases between. CDR3 length: 13 residues. The CDR3 DNA is TGCAGCGTTCTCGTGGCTAGCAATCAGCCCCAGCATTTT. It codes for CSVLVASNQPQHF.

This chain uses TRBV6-2 or TRBV6-3 with TRBJ2-7; TRBD1 matches at 8 bases. Losses at the gene ends were 0 bases for V and 0 bases for J; bases not matched to a gene: 4. This CDR3 contains 16 residues. CDR1 and CDR2 (germline): MNHEY, SVGEGT. CDR3 in amino acids: CASSYSGTGASYEQYF. CDR3 nucleotides: TGTGCCAGCAGTTACTCGGGGACAGGAGCCTCCTACGAGCAGTACTTC.

This clone has just a few counts. J is TRBJ1-2 and V is TRBV4-1, with 8 bases identical to TRBD1. CDR3 length: 16 amino acids. CDR1 MGHRA and CDR2 YSYEKL come from the germline V gene. J lost 4 bases, V lost 2 bases, and 9 bases had no gene match. This CDR3 is CASSQLPRTGIYGYTF. The CDR3 region has the DNA TGCGCCAGCAGCCAATTGCCCCGGACAGGGATCTATGGCTACACCTTC.

The chain links TRBV7-8 to TRBJ2-3, with TRBD2 identical over 12 bases. Trimming at V came to 3 bases and at J to 6 bases, leaving 7 bases not matched to a gene. The CDR3 covers 16 residues. The germline V gene has CDR1 SGHVS and CDR2 FQNEAQ. DNA for the CDR3: TGTGCCAGCAGCTTGACTAGCGGGGGCCCTGAGGATACGCAGTATTTT. Translation: CASSLTSGGPEDTQYF.

The rearrangement uses TRBV20-1 and TRBJ2-1, with D possibly matching TRBD1 (5 bases). Trimming cost V 3 bases and J 11 bases, with 17 bases left between them. The germline V gene has CDR1 DFQATT and CDR2 SNEGSKA (reference sequence). CDR3 length: 13 residues. The CDR3 DNA follows: TGCAGTGCTAGTGCGCAGGGATTCCTGCAGCAGTTCTTC. Amino acids: CSASAQGFLQQFF.